These 20 T cell receptor beta chains were sequenced from one sample in a study of cytomegalovirus exposure and HLA in healthy donors. Assay used: immunoSEQ multiplex PCR; TCRdb lists only in-frame clones, some missing. The sample carries roughly 60,000 clones, less than 96% recorded once. The sample consisted of PBMCs. The source is a woman in her late teens or twenties in good health and CMV-seronegative.

This rearrangement joins TRBV11-3 to TRBJ2-2, with D unclear. The germline V gene has CDR1 SGHNT and CDR2 YENEEA. The CDR3 covers 11 residues. V was pared by 5 bases and J by 5 bases, with 3 bases between. CDR3 residues: CASSRTGELFF. CDR3 in DNA: TGTGCCAGCAGCCGTACCGGGGAGCTGTTTTTT.

This clone was seen once. CDR3 nucleotide sequence: TGTGCCAGTAGTATAGTGTCGACAGGCACCTACGAGCAGTACTTC. Translating gives CASSIVSTGTYEQYF. The J gene is TRBJ2-7, the V gene TRBV19; maybe TRBD1 (6 bases). Trimming took 1 base from V and 2 from J, leaving 12 bases between them. This CDR3 comprises 15 residues. The germline V gene encodes CDR1 LNHDA and CDR2 SQIVND (reference sequence).

This rearrangement joins TRBV4-2 to TRBJ2-7; 11 nucleotides match TRBD1. From germline, CDR1 is LGHNA and CDR2 YNFKEQ. This CDR3 has 16 amino acids. The V gene end was trimmed by 1 base and the J gene end by 4 bases; junction bases not matched to a gene: 6. CDR3 DNA: TGTGCCAGCAGCCAAGTATCCGGGACAGGGGGTTACGAGCAGTACTTC. Translating it yields CASSQVSGTGGYEQYF.

The V call is TRBV18, the J call TRBJ2-3, with TRBD2 identical over 8 bases. Germline CDR1 reads KGHSH; CDR2 reads LQKENI. J gave up 9 bases and V 3 bases, and 8 bases lay outside the gene matches. The CDR3 covers 14 residues. CDR3 in amino acids: CASSPGTSSGTQYF. CDR3 in DNA: TGTGCCAGCTCACCTGGGACTAGTTCGGGGACGCAGTATTTT.

The V and J genes are TRBV18 and TRBJ2-2; TRBD1 agrees at 7 bases. The V gene end was trimmed by 2 bases and the J gene end by 4 bases; junction bases not matched to a gene: 10. The CDR3 is 17 amino acids. Germline loops: CDR1 KGHSH, CDR2 LQKENI. The CDR3 region has the DNA TGTGCCAGCTCACCAGAACGACAGGGTTGGGGCACCGGGGAGCTGTTTTTT. Its translation: CASSPERQGWGTGELFF. The full variable domain, completed using reference TRBV18 and TRBJ2-2, is NAGVMQNPRHLVRRRGQEARLRCSPMKGHSHVYWYRQLPEEGLKFMVYLQKENIIDESGMPKERFSAEFPKEGPSILRIQQVVRGDSAAYFCASSPERQGWGTGELFFGEGSRLTVL.

This clone is a singleton in its sample. V gene TRBV27 combines with J gene TRBJ2-5; 10 nucleotides match TRBD1. Germline V CDR1 and CDR2: MNHEY, SMNVEV (reference sequence). The CDR3 is 17 amino acids. The V and J ends lost 5 bases and 3 bases, in that order; junction bases with no gene match: 12. Here the CDR3 DNA reads TGTGCCAGCAGTCCCGCCCTGGGGACAGGGGTGGAAGAGACCCAGTACTTC. It codes for CASSPALGTGVEETQYF.

The chain uses TRBV7-2 and TRBJ2-1; 16 bases match TRBD2. CDR3 length: 17 residues. The J segment lost 10 bases and the V segment lost 5 bases, leaving 11 bases of the junction unmatched. CDR1 is SGHTA, CDR2 FQGNSA, per germline. CDR3 bases: TGTGCCAGCAGCCTGGCCGGGACTAGCGGGAGGGCCGGCGAGCAGTTCTTC. Amino acids: CASSLAGTSGRAGEQFF.

The chain couples TRBV7-7 to TRBJ2-5; 7 bases are a match to TRBD2. The CDR3 runs to 15 residues. The germline CDR1 and CDR2 sequences are SSHAT and FNYEAQ (reference sequence). The V segment lost 2 bases and the J segment 1 base; nucleotides outside the gene matches: 4. CDR3 coding DNA: TGTGCCAGCAGCTTATTGGGAGGGCGCCAAGAGACCCAGTACTTC. Translation gives CASSLLGGRQETQYF.

The chain is built from TRBV27 and TRBJ2-7; 7 bases line up with TRBD2. Germline V gene sequence: CDR1 MNHEY, CDR2 SMNVEV (reference sequence). This CDR3 has 14 amino acids. Trimming cost V 1 base and J 2 bases; bases outside gene matches: 2. The DNA for the CDR3 is TGTGCCAGCAGTTTATGGGGGGGACCCTACGAGCAGTACTTC. This encodes CASSLWGGPYEQYF.

The rearrangement links TRBV5-1 to TRBJ2-7; 16 bases are shared with TRBD2. The CDR3 is made up of 15 amino acids. V was pared by 4 bases and J by 6 bases, with 4 bases of the junction left unmatched. Germline values: CDR1 SGHRS, CDR2 YFSETQ. CDR3: CASSPGLAGGGEQYF. The CDR3 nucleotides read TGCGCCAGCAGCCCGGGACTAGCGGGAGGGGGCGAGCAGTACTTC.

J is TRBJ2-2 and V is TRBV11-3; 12 bases fit TRBD1. V shed 5 bases, J shed 4 bases, and the junction held 8 bases outside the gene matches. CDR1 is SGHNT, CDR2 YENEEA, per germline. The CDR3 extends over 17 amino acids. CDR3 protein: CASSPPGQGAATGELFF. CDR3 DNA: TGTGCCAGCAGCCCCCCGGGACAGGGGGCGGCCACCGGGGAGCTGTTTTTT.

This clone has a single count. The chain recombines TRBV28 with TRBJ1-4; D gene unclear. The germline V gene has CDR1 MDHEN and CDR2 SYDVKM. There are 13 residues in the CDR3. With 4 bases removed from V and 10 bases from J, the gap between germline ends came to 13 bases. The CDR3 DNA follows: TGTGCCAGCAGTTCGGTGCTGGGAGGAAAACTGTTTTTT. It is translated as CASSSVLGGKLFF.

The chain is built from TRBV27 and TRBJ2-3, with a weak D call TRBD1 (6 bases). Germline V gives CDR1 MNHEY, CDR2 SMNVEV (reference sequence). The CDR3 consists of 17 residues. The V end was cut by 7 bases, the J end by 1 base, with 21 bases between. CDR3 bases: TGTGCCAGCACCACAACGGGAACCGAGGGGGGCACAGATACGCAGTATTTT. Translation: CASTTTGTEGGTDTQYF.

The gene calls are TRBV27 and TRBJ1-2; the D gene is possibly TRBD1 (5 bases). CDR3 length: 13 amino acids. Germline loops: CDR1 MNHEY, CDR2 SMNVEV (reference sequence). Between the trimmed V and J ends, which lost 3 bases and 4 bases, there was a span of 9 bases. CDR3 bases: TGTGCCAGCAGTTTCCGGGGGTCCTATGGCTACACCTTC. It yields the protein CASSFRGSYGYTF.

This clone was picked up a small number of times. The chain links TRBV4-2 to TRBJ2-7, with a possible D match to TRBD2 (5 bases). The germline gives CDR1 LGHNA, CDR2 YNFKEQ. The CDR3 has 16 amino acids. Trimming shortened V by 0 bases and J by 5 bases, and 17 bases separated the two germline ends. The CDR3 coding sequence is TGTGCCAGCAGCCAAGATCTGGAGCGGCCTGGCGACGAGCAGTACTTC. Its protein product is CASSQDLERPGDEQYF.

This clone was seen just once. This chain joins TRBV6-5 and TRBJ2-7, with D possibly matching TRBD2 (7 bases). The CDR3 has 12 residues. V shed 11 bases and J shed 0 bases, with 11 bases lying between them. Germline V gene lookup returns CDR1 MNHEY and CDR2 SVGAGI. CDR3 sequence: CAGGGSSYEQYF. The CDR3 DNA follows: TGTGCCGGGGGGGGCAGCTCCTACGAGCAGTACTTC.

The genes are TRBV28 and TRBJ1-3; perhaps TRBD1 as D (5 bases). The CDR3 runs to 14 residues. CDR1 and CDR2 from the germline V gene are MDHEN and SYDVKM. V lost 10 bases to trimming and J lost 0 bases, with 13 bases between them. CDR3 amino acids: CATNRQGSGNTIYF. In nucleotides, the CDR3 is TGTGCCACAAACCGGCAGGGCTCTGGAAACACCATATATTTT.

This clone was picked up one time. The chain carries TRBV12-5 and TRBJ2-1, with 7 bases aligning to TRBD1. Germline V gene lookup returns CDR1 LGHNT and CDR2 FRNRAP. J lost 7 bases, V lost 0 bases, and 12 bases had no gene match. This CDR3 is 17 amino acids long. The DNA for the CDR3 is TGTGCTAGTGGTTTGGTACCGTGGACAGGACGTGCGAATGAGCAGTTCTTC. This gives the protein CASGLVPWTGRANEQFF.

Remarks on this clone: Germline and junction disagree at one end, which may indicate a read error. The V gene is TRBV7-6, the J gene TRBJ1-2, with D perhaps matching TRBD1 (5 bases). CDR1 is SGHVS and CDR2 is FNYEAQ in the germline V gene. This CDR3 contains 17 residues. The CDR3 sequence is CGSSRAHGGGPPYGYTF. The CDR3, as DNA: TGTGGCAGCAGTCGAGCCCATGGGGGAGGCCCTCCTTATGGCTACACCTTC.

This clone was found once. The J gene is TRBJ2-5, the V gene TRBV5-1; 8 bases are a match to TRBD1. The CDR3 has 13 amino acids. CDR1 is SGHRS, CDR2 YFSETQ, per germline. V lost 5 bases and J lost 4; bases outside the gene matches: 4. The CDR3, as DNA: TGCGCCAGCAGTCCTACAGGGGGAGAGACCCAGTACTTC. As protein: CASSPTGGETQYF.